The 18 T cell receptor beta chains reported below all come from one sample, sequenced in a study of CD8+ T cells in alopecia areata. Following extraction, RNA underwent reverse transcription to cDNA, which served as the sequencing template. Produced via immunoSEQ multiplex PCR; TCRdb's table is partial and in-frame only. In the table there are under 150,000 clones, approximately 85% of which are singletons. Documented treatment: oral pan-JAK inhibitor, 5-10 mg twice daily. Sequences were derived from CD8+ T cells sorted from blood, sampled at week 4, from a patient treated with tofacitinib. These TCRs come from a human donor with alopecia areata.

CDR3 coding DNA: TGTGCCAGTAGTATGAGGTTAGCGGCAAACATTCAGTACTTC. Translated, it gives CASSMRLAANIQYF. This chain joins TRBV19 and TRBJ2-4; tentatively, D is TRBD2 (6 bases). V was clipped by 3 bases and J by 6 bases, with 12 bases between them. CDR1 and CDR2 (germline): LNHDA, SQIVND (reference sequence). CDR3 length: 14 residues.

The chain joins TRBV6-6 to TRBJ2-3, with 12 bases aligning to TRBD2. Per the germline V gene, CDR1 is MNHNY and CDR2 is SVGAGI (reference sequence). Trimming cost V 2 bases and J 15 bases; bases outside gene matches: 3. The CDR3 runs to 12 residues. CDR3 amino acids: CASSYLAGGHYF. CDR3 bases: TGTGCCAGCAGTTACCTAGCGGGGGGGCATTATTTT.

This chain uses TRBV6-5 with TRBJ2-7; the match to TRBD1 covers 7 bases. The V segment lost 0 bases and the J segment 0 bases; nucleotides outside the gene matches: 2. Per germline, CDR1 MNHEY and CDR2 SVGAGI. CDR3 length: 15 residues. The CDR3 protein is CASSYSPGGSYEQYF. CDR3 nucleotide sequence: TGTGCCAGCAGTTACTCGCCAGGGGGCTCCTACGAGCAGTACTTC.

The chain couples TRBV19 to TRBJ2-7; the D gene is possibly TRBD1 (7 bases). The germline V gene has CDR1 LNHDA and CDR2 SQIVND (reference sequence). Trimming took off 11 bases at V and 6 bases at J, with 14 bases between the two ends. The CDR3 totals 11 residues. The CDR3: CASRQGGEQYF. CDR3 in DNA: TGTGCCTCCCGCCAGGGGGGCGAGCAGTACTTC.

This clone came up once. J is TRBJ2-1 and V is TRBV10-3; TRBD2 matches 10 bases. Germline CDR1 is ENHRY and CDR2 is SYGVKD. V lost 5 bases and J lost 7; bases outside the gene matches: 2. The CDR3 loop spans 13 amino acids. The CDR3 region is CAISSGGANEQFF. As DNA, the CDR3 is TGTGCCATCAGTAGCGGGGGGGCGAATGAGCAGTTCTTC.

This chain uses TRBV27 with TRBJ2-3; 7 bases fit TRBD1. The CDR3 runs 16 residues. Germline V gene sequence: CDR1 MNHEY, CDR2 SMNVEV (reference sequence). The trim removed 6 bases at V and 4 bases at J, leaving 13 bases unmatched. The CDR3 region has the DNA TGTGCCAGCAGATCGGGACAGCCGCTTGAATCAGATACGCAGTATTTT. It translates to CASRSGQPLESDTQYF.

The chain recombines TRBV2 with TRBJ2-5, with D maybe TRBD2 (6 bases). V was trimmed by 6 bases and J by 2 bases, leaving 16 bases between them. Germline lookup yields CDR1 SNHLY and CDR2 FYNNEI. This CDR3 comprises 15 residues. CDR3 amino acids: CASRLWTNLQETQYF. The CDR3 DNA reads TGTGCCAGCAGGCTATGGACTAACTTACAAGAGACCCAGTACTTC.

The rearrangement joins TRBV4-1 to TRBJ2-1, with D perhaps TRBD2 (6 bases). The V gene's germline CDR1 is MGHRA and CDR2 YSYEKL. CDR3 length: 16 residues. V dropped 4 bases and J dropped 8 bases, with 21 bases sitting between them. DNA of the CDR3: TGCGCCAGCAGCCTAGAGACGGGAGTCGCTGGCGATGAGCAGTTCTTC. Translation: CASSLETGVAGDEQFF.

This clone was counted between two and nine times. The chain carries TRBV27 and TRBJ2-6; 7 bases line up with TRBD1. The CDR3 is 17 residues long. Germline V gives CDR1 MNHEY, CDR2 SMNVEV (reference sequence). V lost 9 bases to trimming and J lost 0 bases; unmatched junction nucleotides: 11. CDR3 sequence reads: CASTDRAADSGANVLTF. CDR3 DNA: TGTGCCAGTACTGACAGGGCCGCCGACTCTGGGGCCAACGTCCTGACTTTC.

The CDR3 loop reads CASSLRDRANEQFF. CDR3 sequence (DNA): TGTGCCAGCAGTTTACGGGACAGGGCCAATGAGCAGTTCTTC. The chain uses TRBV27 and TRBJ2-1; 9 bases line up with TRBD1. The CDR3 is made up of 14 amino acids. Germline V gene sequence: CDR1 MNHEY, CDR2 SMNVEV (reference sequence). J was trimmed by 6 bases and V by 2 bases; bases with no gene match: 2.

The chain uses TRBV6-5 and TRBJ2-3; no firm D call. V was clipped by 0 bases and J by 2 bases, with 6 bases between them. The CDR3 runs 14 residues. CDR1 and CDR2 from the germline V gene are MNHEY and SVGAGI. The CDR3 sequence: CASSYSLFTDTQYF. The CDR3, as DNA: TGTGCCAGCAGTTACTCACTATTCACAGATACGCAGTATTTT.

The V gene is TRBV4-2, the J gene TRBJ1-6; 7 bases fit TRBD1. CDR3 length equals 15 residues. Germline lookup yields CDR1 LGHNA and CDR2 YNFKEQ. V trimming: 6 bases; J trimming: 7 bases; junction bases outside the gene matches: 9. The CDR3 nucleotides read TGTGCCAGCAGGATTGAGGGGGCAGAGAATTCACCCCTCCACTTT. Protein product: CASRIEGAENSPLHF.

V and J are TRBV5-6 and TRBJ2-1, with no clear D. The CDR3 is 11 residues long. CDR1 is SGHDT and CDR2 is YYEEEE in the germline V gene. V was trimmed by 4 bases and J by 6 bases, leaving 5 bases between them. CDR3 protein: CASSITNEQFF. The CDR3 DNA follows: TGTGCCAGCAGCATAACCAATGAGCAGTTCTTC. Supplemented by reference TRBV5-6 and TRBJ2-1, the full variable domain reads DAGVTQSPTHLIKTRGQQVTLRCSPKSGHDTVSWYQQALGQGPQFIFQYYEEEERQRGNFPDRFSGHQFPNYSSELNVNALLLGDSALYLCASSITNEQFFGPGTRLTVL.

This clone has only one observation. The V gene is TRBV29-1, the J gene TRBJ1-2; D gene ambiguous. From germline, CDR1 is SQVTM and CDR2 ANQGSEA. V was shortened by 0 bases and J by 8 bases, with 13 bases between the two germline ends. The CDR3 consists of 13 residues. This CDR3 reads CSVEDRWVEGYTF. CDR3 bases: TGCAGCGTTGAAGATCGATGGGTTGAGGGCTACACCTTC.

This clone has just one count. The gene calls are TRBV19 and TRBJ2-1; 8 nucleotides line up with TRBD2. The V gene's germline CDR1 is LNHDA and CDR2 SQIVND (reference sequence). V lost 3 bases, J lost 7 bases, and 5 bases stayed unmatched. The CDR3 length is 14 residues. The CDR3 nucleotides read TGTGCCAGTAGTATCGGGGGGGCTAGGAATGAGCAGTTCTTC. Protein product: CASSIGGARNEQFF.

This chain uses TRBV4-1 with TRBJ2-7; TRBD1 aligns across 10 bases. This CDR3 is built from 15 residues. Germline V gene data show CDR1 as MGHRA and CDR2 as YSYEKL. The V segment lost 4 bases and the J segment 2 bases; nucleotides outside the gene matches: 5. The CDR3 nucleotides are TGCGCCAGCAGCCCTTGGACAGGGGGGACCTACGAGCAGTACTTC. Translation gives CASSPWTGGTYEQYF.

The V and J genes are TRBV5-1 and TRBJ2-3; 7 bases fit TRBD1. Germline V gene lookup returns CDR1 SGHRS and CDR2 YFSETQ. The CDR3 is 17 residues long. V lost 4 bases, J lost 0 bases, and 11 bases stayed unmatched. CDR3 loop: CASSPAVTGDSTDTQYF. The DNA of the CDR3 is TGCGCCAGCAGCCCAGCGGTTACAGGGGATAGCACAGATACGCAGTATTTT. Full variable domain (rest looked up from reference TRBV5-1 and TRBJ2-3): KAGVTQTPRYLIKTRGQQVTLSCSPISGHRSVSWYQQTPGQGLQFLFEYFSETQRNKGNFPGRFSGRQFSNSRSEMNVSTLELGDSALYLCASSPAVTGDSTDTQYFGPGTRLTVL.

The CDR3 DNA sequence: TGTGCCAGCAGCTTCCAGGGATTGAACACTGAAGCTTTCTTT. Translated, it gives CASSFQGLNTEAFF. The V call is TRBV7-9, the J call TRBJ1-1, with TRBD1 as a possible D gene (5 bases). V lost 3 bases and J lost 0, with 8 bases in between. Germline CDR1 reads SEHNR; CDR2 reads FQNEAQ (reference sequence). This CDR3 is built from 14 residues.